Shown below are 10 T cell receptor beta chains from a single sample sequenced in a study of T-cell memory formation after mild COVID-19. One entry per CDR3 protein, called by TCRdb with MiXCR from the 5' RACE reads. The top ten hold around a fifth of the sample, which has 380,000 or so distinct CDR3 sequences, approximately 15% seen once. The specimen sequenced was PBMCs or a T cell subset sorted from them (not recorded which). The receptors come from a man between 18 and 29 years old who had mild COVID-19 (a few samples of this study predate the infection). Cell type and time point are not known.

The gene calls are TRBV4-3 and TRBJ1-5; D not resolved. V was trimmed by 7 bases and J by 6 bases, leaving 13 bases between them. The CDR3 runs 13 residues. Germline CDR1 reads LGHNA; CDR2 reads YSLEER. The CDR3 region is CASNDSSCQPQHF. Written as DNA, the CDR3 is TGCGCCAGCAACGATTCGTCTTGTCAGCCCCAGCATTTT.

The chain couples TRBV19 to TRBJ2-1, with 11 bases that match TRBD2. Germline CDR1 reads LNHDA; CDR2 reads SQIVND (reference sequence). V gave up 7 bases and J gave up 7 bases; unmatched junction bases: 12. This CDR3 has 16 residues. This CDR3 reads CASTSSLAGGYNEQFF. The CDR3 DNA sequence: TGTGCCAGTACCTCCTCGCTAGCGGGGGGATATAATGAGCAGTTCTTC.

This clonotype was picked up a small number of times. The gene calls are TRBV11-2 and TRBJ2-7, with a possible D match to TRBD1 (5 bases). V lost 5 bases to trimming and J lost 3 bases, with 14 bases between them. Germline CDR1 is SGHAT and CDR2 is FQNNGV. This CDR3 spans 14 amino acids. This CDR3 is CASSPVWGLYEQYV. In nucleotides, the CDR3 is TGTGCCAGCAGCCCCGTTTGGGGCCTCTACGAGCAGTACGTC.

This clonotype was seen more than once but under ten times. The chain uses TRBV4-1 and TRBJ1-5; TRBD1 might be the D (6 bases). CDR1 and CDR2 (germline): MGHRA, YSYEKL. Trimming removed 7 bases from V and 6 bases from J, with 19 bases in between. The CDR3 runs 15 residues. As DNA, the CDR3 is TGCGCCAGCACCCTCGGGGAACAGGGTGCTCAGCCCCAGCATTTT. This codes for CASTLGEQGAQPQHF.

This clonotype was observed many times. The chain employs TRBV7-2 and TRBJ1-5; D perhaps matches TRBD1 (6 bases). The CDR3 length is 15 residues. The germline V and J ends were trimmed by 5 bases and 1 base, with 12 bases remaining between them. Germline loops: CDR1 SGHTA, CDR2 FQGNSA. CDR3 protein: CASSTQGVSNQPQHF. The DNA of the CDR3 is TGTGCCAGCAGCACACAGGGAGTAAGCAATCAGCCCCAGCATTTT.

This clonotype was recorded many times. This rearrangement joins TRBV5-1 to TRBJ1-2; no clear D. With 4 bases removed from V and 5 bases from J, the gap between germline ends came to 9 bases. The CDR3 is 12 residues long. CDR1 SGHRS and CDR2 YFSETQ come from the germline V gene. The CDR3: CASSPEEYGYTF. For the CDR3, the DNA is TGCGCCAGCAGCCCCGAAGAATATGGCTACACCTTC.

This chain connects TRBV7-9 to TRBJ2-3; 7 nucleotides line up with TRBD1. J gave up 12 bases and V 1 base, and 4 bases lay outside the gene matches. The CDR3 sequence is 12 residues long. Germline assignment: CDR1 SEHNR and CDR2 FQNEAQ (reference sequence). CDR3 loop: CASSLDDRAQYF. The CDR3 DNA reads TGTGCCAGCAGCTTAGACGACAGGGCTCAGTATTTT. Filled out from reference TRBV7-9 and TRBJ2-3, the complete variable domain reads DTGVSQNPRHKITKRGQNVTFRCDPISEHNRLYWYRQTLGQGPEFLTYFQNEAQLEKSRLLSDRFSAERPKGSFSTLEIQRTEQGDSAMYLCASSLDDRAQYFGPGTRLTVL.

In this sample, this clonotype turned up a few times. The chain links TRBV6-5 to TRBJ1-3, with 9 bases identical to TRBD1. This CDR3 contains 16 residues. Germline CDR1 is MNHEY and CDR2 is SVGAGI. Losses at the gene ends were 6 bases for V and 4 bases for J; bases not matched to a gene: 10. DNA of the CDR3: TGTGCCAGCAGCCTCCAAGGGACAGGGTTGGGAAACACCATATATTTT. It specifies CASSLQGTGLGNTIYF.

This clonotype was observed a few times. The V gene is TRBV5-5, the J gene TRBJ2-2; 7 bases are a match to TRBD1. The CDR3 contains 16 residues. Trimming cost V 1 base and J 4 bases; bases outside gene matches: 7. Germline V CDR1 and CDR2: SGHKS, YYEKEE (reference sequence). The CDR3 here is CASSLLTGSRTGELFF. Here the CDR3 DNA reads TGTGCCAGCAGCTTGCTGACAGGGAGTCGCACCGGGGAGCTGTTTTTT.

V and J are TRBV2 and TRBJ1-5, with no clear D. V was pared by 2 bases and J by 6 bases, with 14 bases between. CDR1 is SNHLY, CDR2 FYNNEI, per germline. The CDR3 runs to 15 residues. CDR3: CASSERAETGQPQHF. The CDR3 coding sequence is TGTGCCAGCAGTGAAAGGGCAGAAACGGGTCAGCCCCAGCATTTT.